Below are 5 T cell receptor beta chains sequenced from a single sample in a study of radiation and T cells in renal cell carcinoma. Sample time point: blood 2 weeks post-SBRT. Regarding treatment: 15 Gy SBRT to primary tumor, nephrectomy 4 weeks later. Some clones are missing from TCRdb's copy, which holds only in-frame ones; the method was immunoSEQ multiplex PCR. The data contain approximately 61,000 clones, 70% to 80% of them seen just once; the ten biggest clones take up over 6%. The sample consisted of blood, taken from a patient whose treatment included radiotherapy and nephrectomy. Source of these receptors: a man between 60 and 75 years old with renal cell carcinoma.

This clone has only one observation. As DNA, the CDR3 is TGCGCCAGCAGTCACGGGACAGGAGGTTACAATGAGCAGTTCTTC. Its protein is CASSHGTGGYNEQFF. The J gene is TRBJ2-1, the V gene TRBV10-1, with 8 bases that match TRBD1. Trimming cost V 5 bases and J 4 bases; bases outside gene matches: 7. The CDR3 runs 15 residues. Germline lookup yields CDR1 WNHNN and CDR2 SYGVQD (reference sequence).

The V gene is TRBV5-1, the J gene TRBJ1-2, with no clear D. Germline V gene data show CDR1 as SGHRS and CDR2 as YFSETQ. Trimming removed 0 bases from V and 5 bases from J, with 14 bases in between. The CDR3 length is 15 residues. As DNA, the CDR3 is TGCGCCAGCAGCTTGGCCGTGAAGCCTGCTTATGGCTACACCTTC. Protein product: CASSLAVKPAYGYTF. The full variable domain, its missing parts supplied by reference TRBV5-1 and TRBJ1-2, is KAGVTQTPRYLIKTRGQQVTLSCSPISGHRSVSWYQQTPGQGLQFLFEYFSETQRNKGNFPGRFSGRQFSNSRSEMNVSTLELGDSALYLCASSLAVKPAYGYTFGSGTRLTVV.

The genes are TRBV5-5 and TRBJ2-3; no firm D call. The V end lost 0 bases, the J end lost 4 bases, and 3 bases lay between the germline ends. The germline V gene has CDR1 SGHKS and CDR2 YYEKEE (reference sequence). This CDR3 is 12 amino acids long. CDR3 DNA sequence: TGTGCCAGCAGCTTGGTACCAGATACGCAGTATTTT. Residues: CASSLVPDTQYF. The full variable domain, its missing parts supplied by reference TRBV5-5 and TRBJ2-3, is DAGVTQSPTHLIKTRGQQVTLRCSPISGHKSVSWYQQVLGQGPQFIFQYYEKEERGRGNFPDRFSARQFPNYSSELNVNALLLGDSALYLCASSLVPDTQYFGPGTRLTVL.

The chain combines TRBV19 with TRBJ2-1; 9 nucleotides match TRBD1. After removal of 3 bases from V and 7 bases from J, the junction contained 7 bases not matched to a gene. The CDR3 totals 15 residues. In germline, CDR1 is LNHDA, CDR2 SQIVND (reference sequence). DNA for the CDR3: TGTGCCAGTAGTATTACCACGGGACAGGGTAATGAGCAGTTCTTC. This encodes CASSITTGQGNEQFF.

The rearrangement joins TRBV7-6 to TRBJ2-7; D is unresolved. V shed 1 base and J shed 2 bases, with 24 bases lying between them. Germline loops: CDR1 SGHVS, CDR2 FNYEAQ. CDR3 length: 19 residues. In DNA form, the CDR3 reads TGTGCCAGCAGCTTAGGGATTCCCGGGCCTAAAACGAACGCCTACGAGCAGTACTTC. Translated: CASSLGIPGPKTNAYEQYF.